The 8 T cell receptor beta chains in this list originate from one sample, sequenced in a study of T cell responses to AZD1222 COVID-19 vaccine (dated by TCRdb to about 2021). Library preparation employed the immunoSEQ multiplex PCR assay. TCRdb took over this immuneACCESS table, retaining in-frame rearrangements with V and J assigned. Such tables are incomplete; in checked studies, under half of the missing clones stem from an unresolved V gene, and the remainder is unexplained. The sample has about 140,000 clones on record, around 94% of them singletons. Less than 15% of the sample is held by the ten biggest clonotypes. Per the publication, the time point label means: sample from adult after SARS-CoV-2 infection, after symptom onset. The sample here was peripheral blood, taken after recovery from COVID-19. The receptors originated from an adult who had recovered from COVID-19.

The rearrangement uses TRBV5-1 and TRBJ2-5; 7 bases line up with TRBD1. Germline trimming cut 0 bases from V and 1 base from J; bases unmatched to any gene: 6. The CDR3 runs 16 residues. Germline values: CDR1 SGHRS, CDR2 YFSETQ. As DNA, the CDR3 is TGCGCCAGCAGCTTGGTAGGGGGCGCAAGCCAAGAGACCCAGTACTTC. This encodes CASSLVGGASQETQYF.

V usage is TRBV9 and J usage is TRBJ2-2, with D possibly being TRBD2 (5 bases). The V gene's germline CDR1 is SGDLS and CDR2 YYNGEE. This CDR3 comprises 17 residues. Trimming took 0 bases from V and 4 from J, leaving 16 bases between them. CDR3 bases: TGTGCCAGCAGCGTAGCTCCCCCGGGAAGAAGCACCGGGGAGCTGTTTTTT. Translation: CASSVAPPGRSTGELFF.

This chain joins TRBV6-5 and TRBJ1-2; perhaps TRBD1 as D (5 bases). Trimming stripped 11 bases from V and 5 bases from J, with 9 bases between. This CDR3 is 10 amino acids long. Germline V gene sequence: CDR1 MNHEY, CDR2 SVGAGI. In DNA form, the CDR3 reads TGTGCCTCGGGGGGATATGGCTACACCTTC. It is translated as CASGGYGYTF.

This sequence joins TRBV7-2 and TRBJ1-2; 8 nucleotides agree with TRBD1. Trimming removed 4 bases from V and 0 bases from J; junction bases left unmatched: 1. Germline V lookup: CDR1 SGHTA, CDR2 FQGNSA. This CDR3 contains 14 residues. As DNA, the CDR3 is TGTGCCAGCAGCTGGGGACAGGCTAACTATGGCTACACCTTC. Translating gives CASSWGQANYGYTF.

This chain connects TRBV5-1 to TRBJ1-2; D not certain. The germline V gene encodes CDR1 SGHRS and CDR2 YFSETQ. V lost 0 bases, J lost 8 bases, and 8 bases lay in between. This CDR3 has 12 residues. CDR3 region: CASSLVGYGYTF. CDR3 coding DNA: TGCGCCAGCAGCTTGGTTGGTTACGGCTACACCTTC.

The rearrangement links TRBV18 to TRBJ1-4; the D is unclear. V shed 4 bases and J shed 5 bases, with 11 bases lying between them. The CDR3 has 14 residues. The germline gives CDR1 KGHSH, CDR2 LQKENI. This CDR3 is CASSRYSTNEKLFF. CDR3 in DNA: TGTGCCAGCTCACGGTACAGTACCAATGAAAAACTGTTTTTT.

The chain uses TRBV27 and TRBJ1-1, with 8 bases identical to TRBD1. J lost 6 bases, V lost 3 bases, and 24 bases had no gene match. Germline CDR1 and CDR2: MNHEY and SMNVEV (reference sequence). This CDR3 is built from 20 residues. The CDR3, as DNA: TGTGCCAGCAGTTTGGGCCGAAGGCGGGCAGGGGGCGCGTATATCTCTGAAGCTTTCTTT. Translation gives CASSLGRRRAGGAYISEAFF.

The chain couples TRBV5-1 to TRBJ2-2; 10 bases line up with TRBD2. V lost 4 bases and J lost 0; bases outside the gene matches: 15. CDR1 is SGHRS, CDR2 YFSETQ, per germline. The CDR3 runs 20 residues. CDR3 loop: CASSPFGSGRPYSNTGELFF. Here the CDR3 DNA reads TGCGCCAGCAGCCCCTTTGGTAGCGGGAGGCCCTACTCGAACACCGGGGAGCTGTTTTTT.